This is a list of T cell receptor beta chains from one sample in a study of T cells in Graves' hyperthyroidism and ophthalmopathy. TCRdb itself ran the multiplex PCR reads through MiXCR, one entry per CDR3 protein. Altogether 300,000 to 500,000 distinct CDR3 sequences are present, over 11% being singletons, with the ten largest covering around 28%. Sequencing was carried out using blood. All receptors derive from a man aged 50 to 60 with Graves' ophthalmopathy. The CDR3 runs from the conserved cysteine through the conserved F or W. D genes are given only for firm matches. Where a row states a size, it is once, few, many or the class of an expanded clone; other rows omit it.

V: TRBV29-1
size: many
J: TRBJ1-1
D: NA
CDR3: CSVGSGNGNTEAFF
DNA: TGCAGCGTTGGATCTGGGAATGGGAACACTGAAGCTTTCTTT

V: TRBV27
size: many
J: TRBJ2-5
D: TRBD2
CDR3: CASSSRMGLAGVSQETQYF
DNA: TGTGCCAGCAGTAGCCGAATGGGACTAGCGGGAGTGAGCCAAGAGACCCAGTACTTC

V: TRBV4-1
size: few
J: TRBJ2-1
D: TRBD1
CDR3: CASSQTLTGVFGNEQFF
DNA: TGCGCCAGCAGCCAGACTTTAACAGGGGTGTTCGGCAATGAGCAGTTCTTC

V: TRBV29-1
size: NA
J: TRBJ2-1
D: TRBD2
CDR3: CSAGGDVEQFF
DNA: TGCAGCGCTGGGGGGGACGTTGAGCAGTTCTTC

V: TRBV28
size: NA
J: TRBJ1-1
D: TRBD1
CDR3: CASGKTGVNTEAFF
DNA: TGTGCCAGCGGCAAGACAGGGGTGAACACTGAAGCTTTCTTT

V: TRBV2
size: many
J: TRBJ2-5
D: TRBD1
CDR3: CASRDREQETQYF
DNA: TGTGCCAGCCGGGACAGGGAGCAAGAGACCCAGTACTTC

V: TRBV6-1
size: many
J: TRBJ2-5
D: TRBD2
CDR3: CASRRAGLAGEETQYF
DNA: TGTGCCAGCAGGCGGGCGGGACTAGCGGGAGAAGAGACCCAGTACTTC

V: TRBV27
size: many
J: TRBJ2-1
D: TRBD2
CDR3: CASSWGLAGVVDEQFF
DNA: TGTGCCAGCAGTTGGGGACTAGCGGGAGTGGTCGATGAGCAGTTCTTC

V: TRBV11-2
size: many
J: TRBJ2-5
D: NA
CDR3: CASSDEDRLRETQYF
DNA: TGTGCCAGCAGCGACGAAGACAGGTTACGAGAGACCCAGTACTTC

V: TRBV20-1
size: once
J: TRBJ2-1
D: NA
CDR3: CSATGIGEDEQFF
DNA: TGCAGTGCTACCGGGATAGGGGAGGATGAGCAGTTCTTC

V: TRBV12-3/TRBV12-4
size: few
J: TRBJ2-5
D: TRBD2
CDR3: CASGTSGRAVYF
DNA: TGTGCCAGCGGGACTAGCGGGAGGGCCGTGTACTTC